Each of the 5 T cell receptor beta chains below was sequenced from the same sample in a study of blood T cell repertoires in COVID-19. Sequenced by immunoSEQ multiplex PCR; TCRdb stores in-frame clones only, minus some. The sample yields roughly 170,000 clones, almost 80% seen once. The sequencing input was PBMCs or T cells enriched from blood (not recorded which). These receptors were taken from a woman between 50 and 59 years old who had recovered from COVID-19.

V usage is TRBV19 and J usage is TRBJ1-2, with D maybe TRBD1 (5 bases). The V end was cut by 3 bases, the J end by 4 bases, with 18 bases between. The CDR3 runs to 16 residues. In germline, CDR1 is LNHDA, CDR2 SQIVND (reference sequence). Here the CDR3 reads CASSMGPASGSYGYTF. The CDR3 DNA sequence: TGTGCCAGTAGTATGGGGCCGGCATCCGGGAGCTATGGCTACACCTTC.

J is TRBJ1-5 and V is TRBV19; no definite D call. The CDR3 spans 15 residues. Trimming took 4 bases from V and 1 from J, leaving 11 bases between them. Looked up from germline, CDR1 is LNHDA and CDR2 is SQIVND (reference sequence). The CDR3 spells CASSTLTASNQPQHF. The CDR3 DNA sequence: TGTGCCAGTAGTACCTTGACTGCGAGCAATCAGCCCCAGCATTTT.

The gene calls are TRBV28 and TRBJ1-3, with unresolved D. There are 19 residues in the CDR3. Between the trimmed V and J ends, which lost 2 bases and 1 base, there was a span of 21 bases. Germline V CDR1 and CDR2: MDHEN, SYDVKM. The CDR3 here is CASSLDGSQRDASGNTIYF. Written as DNA, the CDR3 is TGTGCCAGCAGTTTAGACGGGTCTCAGAGAGATGCTTCTGGAAACACCATATATTTT.

The chain couples TRBV5-1 to TRBJ2-2; a possible D gene is TRBD1 (6 bases). V lost 1 base, J lost 2 bases, and 15 bases lay in between. The CDR3 length is 17 residues. The germline V gene encodes CDR1 SGHRS and CDR2 YFSETQ. Here the CDR3 reads CASSLTLRDTNTGELFF. The CDR3 coding sequence is TGCGCCAGCAGCTTGACTCTACGGGACACCAACACCGGGGAGCTGTTTTTT.

The V call is TRBV5-1, the J call TRBJ2-1; 9 nucleotides line up with TRBD2. The CDR3 is 15 amino acids. Germline assignment: CDR1 SGHRS and CDR2 YFSETQ. The V segment lost 0 bases and the J segment 5 bases; nucleotides outside the gene matches: 3. CDR3 protein: CASSLVAGVDNEQFF. CDR3 DNA: TGCGCCAGCAGCTTGGTAGCGGGAGTGGACAATGAGCAGTTCTTC.